This record concerns one TCR beta chain sequence. Antigen unknown. The entry originates in a study of vaccination and CD4 T cells after COVID-19. Study background: Every culture used as a control got a CEFX pool, an HIV-1 Nef pool, or no peptide. Findings and caveats of the study: The appearance of a median about 88% of reactive clones in convalescent patients occurred only post-vaccination.

Noted treatment: roughly 10-day PBMC culture with coronavirus spike peptide pools or control peptides (ViraFEST assay). An unexposed donor provided the CD4+ T cells, which were collected before the COVID-19 pandemic (2011-2018). With peptide pools, ViraFEST first expanded antigen-specific T cells and afterwards sequenced their TCRs. It was SARS-CoV-2 S/N and four cold-coronavirus spikes that probed unexposed-donor CD4+ T cells, cells permitting. Sequence data for DNA of cultured CD4+ T cells were generated by the Oncomine TCR Beta short-read assay. TCRdb redid the calling of the PCR reads with MiXCR, one entry per CDR3 protein. This repertoire shows 8,000 to 10,000 distinct CDR3 sequences, more than 35% found once; its top ten account for around 11%. V lost 4 bases and J lost 1; bases outside the gene matches: 18. CDR3 length: 20 residues. Germline V gene data show CDR1 as SNHLY and CDR2 as FYNNEI.

The sequence was collected from a human donor in good health. The chain joins TRBV2 to TRBJ2-4; 8 bases fit TRBD1. The sequenced sample consisted of CD4+ T cells from blood, cultured in vitro. The CDR3 region is CASSGTTGAAGGIAKNIQYF. The DNA for the CDR3 is TGTGCCAGCAGTGGGACGACAGGGGCAGCGGGCGGAATCGCCAAAAACATTCAGTACTTC.